This entry lists 3 T cell receptor beta chains sequenced from one sample in a study of blood T cell repertoires in COVID-19. Data came from immunoSEQ multiplex PCR; TCRdb stores just in-frame clones and leaves some out. The data contain approximately 300,000 clones, roughly 88% of them seen just once; the ten biggest clones take up roughly 4%. Material: PBMCs or T cells enriched from blood (not recorded which). These receptor sequences come from a woman in her 30s who had recovered from COVID-19.

The chain couples TRBV25-1 to TRBJ1-1; maybe TRBD1 (6 bases). CDR3 size: 11 residues. CDR1 and CDR2 (germline): MGHDK, SYGVNS. The V and J ends lost 6 bases and 8 bases respectively, with 10 bases between them. The CDR3 DNA reads TGTGCCAGCAGCCCAGGGACAGAAGCTTTCTTT. As protein: CASSPGTEAFF.

Remarks on this clone: A junction end diverges from the germline sequence, so it may reflect a read error. The CDR3 DNA reads TGCGCCAACAGCCTAACCACAGGGGTGGGTGGCTACACCTTC. Translation: CANSLTTGVGGYTF. The J gene is TRBJ1-2, the V gene TRBV5-1, with 7 bases fitting TRBD1. Germline-derived CDR1 and CDR2 are SGHRS and YFSETQ. The CDR3 extends over 14 amino acids.

The CDR3 DNA follows: TGTGCCAGCAGCCTACGGGGACAACTGAACACTGAAGCTTTCTTT. This gives the protein CASSLRGQLNTEAFF. The J gene is TRBJ1-1, the V gene TRBV4-2; perhaps TRBD1 as D (6 bases). Per germline, CDR1 LGHNA and CDR2 YNFKEQ. The CDR3 has 15 residues. The V end was cut by 4 bases, the J end by 0 bases, with 12 bases between.